The source of this T cell receptor (beta chain) is a study of cytomegalovirus exposure and HLA in healthy donors. Overall study results and limits: In presence/absence analyses, roughly uniform sequencing depth across donors was assumed.

V lost 5 bases and J 3 bases, leaving 7 bases between the germline ends. The germline gives CDR1 MDHEN, CDR2 SYDVKM. This CDR3 region has 12 residues. On this clone: Its matching antigen is unknown.

Regarding donors, all were healthy bone marrow donors. This PCR relied on a set of 60 Vbeta primers and 13 Jbeta primers. Some clones are missing from TCRdb's copy, which holds only in-frame ones; the method was immunoSEQ multiplex PCR. Of 95,000 to 150,000 clones in the sample, 70% to 80% are singletons; the top ten hold roughly 4%. The source material was PBMCs. This chain links TRBV28 with TRBJ1-1; the D is unclear. The sequence came from a man aged 40-49 years in good health and CMV-seronegative. The CDR3 sequence: CASSPLYTEAFF. The CDR3, as DNA: TGTGCCAGCAGTCCCCTATACACTGAAGCTTTCTTT. Looking up the rest from reference TRBV28 and TRBJ1-1 gives the full variable domain: DVKVTQSSRYLVKRTGEKVFLECVQDMDHENMFWYRQDPGLGLRLIYFSYDVKMKEKGDIPEGYSVSREKKERFSLILESASTNQTSMYLCASSPLYTEAFFGQGTRLTVV.